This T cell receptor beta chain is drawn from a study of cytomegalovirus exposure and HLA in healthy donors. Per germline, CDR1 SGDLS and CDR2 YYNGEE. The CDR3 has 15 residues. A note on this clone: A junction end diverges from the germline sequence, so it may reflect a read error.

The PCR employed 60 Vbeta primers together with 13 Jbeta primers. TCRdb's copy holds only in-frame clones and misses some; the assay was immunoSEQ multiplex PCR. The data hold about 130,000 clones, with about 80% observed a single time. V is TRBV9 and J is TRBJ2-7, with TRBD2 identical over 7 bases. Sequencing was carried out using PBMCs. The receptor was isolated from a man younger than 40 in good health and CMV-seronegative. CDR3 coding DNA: TGTGCCAGCAGCGTAGAGGGCGGGAGCTCCGACGAGCAGTACTTC. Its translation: CASSVEGGSSDEQYF.